This T cell receptor beta chain stems from a study of blood T cells in healthy people across ages. Study findings and constraints: Both higher diversity and more naive CD4+ cells marked long-lived donors when set against aged donors.

Using a J-beta primer mix together with a sample-barcoded 5' primer, a second PCR was run for roughly 6 to 12 cycles. TCRdb reprocessed the 5' RACE reads with MiXCR, giving one entry per CDR3 protein. The sample has more than 800,000 distinct CDR3 sequences; 29% are singletons. V dropped 7 bases and J dropped 0; count of bases not matched to a gene: 12. Germline V gene data show CDR1 as SGHAT and CDR2 as FQNNGV. This CDR3 is built from 17 residues. This clonotype was counted a single time. The antigen is not known. This clonotype originated in a woman older than 75 in good health. The genes are TRBV11-2 and TRBJ2-3; 8 nucleotides agree with TRBD2. Sample: blood. The chain's CDR3 is CASTSTAGGISTDTQYF. CDR3 DNA sequence: TGTGCCAGCACCTCTACCGCGGGGGGTATTAGCACAGATACGCAGTATTTT.